This T cell receptor (beta chain) was sequenced in a study of PD-1 blockade in classical Hodgkin lymphoma. Trimming took 4 bases from V and 6 from J, leaving 14 bases between them. The CDR3 contains 14 residues. The germline CDR1 and CDR2 sequences are MNHNS and SASEGT. Each and every patient relapsed after autologous stem cell transplantation, and patients got differing brentuximab vedotin exposure. Some clones are missing from TCRdb's copy, which holds only in-frame ones; the method was immunoSEQ multiplex PCR. This table holds some 24,000 clones, nearly 80% found once. The clonotype originates from a human donor with classical Hodgkin lymphoma. The chain joins TRBV6-1 to TRBJ2-3; D might be TRBD2 (6 bases). This material consisted of peripheral blood mononuclear cells (PBMCs), taken at baseline. The CDR3: CASSAGGEWDTQYF. CDR3 DNA: TGTGCCAGCAGTGCTGGCGGGGAATGGGATACGCAGTATTTT.